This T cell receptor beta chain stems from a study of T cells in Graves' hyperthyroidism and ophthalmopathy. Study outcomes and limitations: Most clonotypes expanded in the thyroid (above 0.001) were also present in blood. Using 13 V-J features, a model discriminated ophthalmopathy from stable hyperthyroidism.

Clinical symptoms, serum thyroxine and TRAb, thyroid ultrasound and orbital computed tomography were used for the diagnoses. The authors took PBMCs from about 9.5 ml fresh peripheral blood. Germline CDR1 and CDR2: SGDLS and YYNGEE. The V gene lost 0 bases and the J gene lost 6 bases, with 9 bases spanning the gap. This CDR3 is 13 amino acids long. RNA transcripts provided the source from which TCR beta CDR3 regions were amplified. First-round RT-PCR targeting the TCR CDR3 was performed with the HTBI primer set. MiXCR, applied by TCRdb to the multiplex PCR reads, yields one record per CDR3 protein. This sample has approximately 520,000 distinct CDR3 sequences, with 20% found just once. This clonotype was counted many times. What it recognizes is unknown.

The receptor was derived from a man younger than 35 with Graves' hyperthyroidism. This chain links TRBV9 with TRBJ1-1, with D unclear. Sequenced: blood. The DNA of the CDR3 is TGTGCCAGCAGCGTAGCTATAGGTTCTGAAGCTTTCTTT. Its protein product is CASSVAIGSEAFF.